This T cell receptor beta chain emerged from a study of CD8+CD57+ T cells in acquired aplastic anemia. Study information: On average, sorted CD4+ and CD8+ cells gave roughly 3 ug of DNA. Regarding the study as a whole: Roughly 27 sequences, all CD8+ CDR3, were shared between patients and controls.

Patients chosen for sequencing had shown CD8+CD57+ cell expansion by flow cytometry. As a group, the patients uniformly had severe acquired aplastic anemia. About this clonotype: Its antigen remains unknown.

Genomic DNA templated the TCR beta VDJ and CDR3 profiling. MiXCR, applied by TCRdb to the reads, yields one record per CDR3 protein. This sample yields roughly 200,000 distinct CDR3 sequences, of which around 60% are seen a single time; roughly 42% belongs to the top ten. Germline CDR1 SGHTA, CDR2 FQGNSA. V was shortened by 1 base and J by 7 bases, with 14 bases between the two germline ends. This CDR3 has 14 amino acids. This sequence originates from a human donor with aplastic anemia. The rearrangement joins TRBV7-2 to TRBJ2-7; TRBD2 might be the D (5 bases). Specimen: sorted CD4+, CD8+, or CD8+CD57+ T cells (not recorded which) from PBMCs. The CDR3 nucleotides read TGTGCCAGCAGCTTAGATGGTACGGGAAGGGAGCAGTACTTC. Translation gives CASSLDGTGREQYF. The full variable domain, completed using reference TRBV7-2 and TRBJ2-7, is GAGVSQSPSNKVTEKGKDVELRCDPISGHTALYWYRQSLGQGLEFLIYFQGNSAPDKSGLPSDRFSAERTGGSVSTLTIQRTQQEDSAVYLCASSLDGTGREQYFGPGTRLTVT.